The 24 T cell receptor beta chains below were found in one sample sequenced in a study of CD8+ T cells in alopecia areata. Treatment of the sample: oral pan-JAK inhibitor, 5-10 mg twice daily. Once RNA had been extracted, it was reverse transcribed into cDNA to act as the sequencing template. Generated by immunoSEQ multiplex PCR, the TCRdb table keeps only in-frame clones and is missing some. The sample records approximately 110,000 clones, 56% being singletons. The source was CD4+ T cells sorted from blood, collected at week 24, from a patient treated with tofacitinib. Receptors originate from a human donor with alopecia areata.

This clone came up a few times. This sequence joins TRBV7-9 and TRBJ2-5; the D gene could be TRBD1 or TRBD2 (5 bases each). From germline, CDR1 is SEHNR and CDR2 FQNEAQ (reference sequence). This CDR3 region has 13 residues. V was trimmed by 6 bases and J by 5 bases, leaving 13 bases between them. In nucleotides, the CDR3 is TGTGCCAGCAGTCTCCGAGGGGCGGAGACCCAGTACTTC. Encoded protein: CASSLRGAETQYF.

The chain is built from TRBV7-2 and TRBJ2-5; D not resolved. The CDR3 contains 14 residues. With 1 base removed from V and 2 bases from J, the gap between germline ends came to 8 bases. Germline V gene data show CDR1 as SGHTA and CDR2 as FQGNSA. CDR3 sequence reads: CASSLGGRQETQYF. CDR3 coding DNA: TGTGCCAGCAGCTTAGGGGGAAGGCAAGAGACCCAGTACTTC.

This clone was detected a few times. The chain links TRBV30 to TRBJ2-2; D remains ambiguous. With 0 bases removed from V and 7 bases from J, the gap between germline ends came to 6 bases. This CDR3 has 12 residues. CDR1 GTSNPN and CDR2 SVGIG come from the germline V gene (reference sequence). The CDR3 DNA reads TGTGCCTGGAGTGTAGGCAGCGGGGAGCTGTTTTTT. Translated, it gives CAWSVGSGELFF.

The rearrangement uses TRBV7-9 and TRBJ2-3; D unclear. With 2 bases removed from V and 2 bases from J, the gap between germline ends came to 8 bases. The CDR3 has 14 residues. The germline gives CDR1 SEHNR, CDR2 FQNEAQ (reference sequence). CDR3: CASSLPTNTDTQYF. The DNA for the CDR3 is TGTGCCAGCAGCTTACCGACGAACACAGATACGCAGTATTTT. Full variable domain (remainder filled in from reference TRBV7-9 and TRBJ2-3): DTGVSQNPRHKITKRGQNVTFRCDPISEHNRLYWYRQTLGQGPEFLTYFQNEAQLEKSRLLSDRFSAERPKGSFSTLEIQRTEQGDSAMYLCASSLPTNTDTQYFGPGTRLTVL.

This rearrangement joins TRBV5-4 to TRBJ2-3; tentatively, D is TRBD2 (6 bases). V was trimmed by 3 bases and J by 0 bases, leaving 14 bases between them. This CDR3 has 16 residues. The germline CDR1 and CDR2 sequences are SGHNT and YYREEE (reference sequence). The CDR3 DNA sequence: TGTGCCAGCAGCTCCGGGGACTTCCCTAGCACAGATACGCAGTATTTT. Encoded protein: CASSSGDFPSTDTQYF.

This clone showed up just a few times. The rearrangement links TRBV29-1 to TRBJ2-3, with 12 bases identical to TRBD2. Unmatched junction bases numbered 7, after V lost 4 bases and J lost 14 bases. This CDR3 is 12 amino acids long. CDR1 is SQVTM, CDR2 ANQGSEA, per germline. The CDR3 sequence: CSVGLAGGSRYF. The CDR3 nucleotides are TGCAGCGTTGGGCTAGCGGGGGGGTCGCGGTATTTT.

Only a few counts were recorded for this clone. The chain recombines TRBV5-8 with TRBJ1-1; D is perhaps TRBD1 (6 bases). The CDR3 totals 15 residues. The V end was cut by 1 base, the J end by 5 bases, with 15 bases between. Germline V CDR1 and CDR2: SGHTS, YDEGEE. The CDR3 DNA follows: TGTGCCAGCAGCTTGTTGTCAGGGGTCGGAACTGAAGCTTTCTTT. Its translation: CASSLLSGVGTEAFF.

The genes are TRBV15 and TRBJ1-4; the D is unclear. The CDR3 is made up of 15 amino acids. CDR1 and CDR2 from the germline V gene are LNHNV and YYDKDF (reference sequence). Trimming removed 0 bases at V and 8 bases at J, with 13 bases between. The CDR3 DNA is TGTGCCACCAGCAGAGATCTGGGGTTGGTCGAAAAACTGTTTTTT. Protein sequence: CATSRDLGLVEKLFF.

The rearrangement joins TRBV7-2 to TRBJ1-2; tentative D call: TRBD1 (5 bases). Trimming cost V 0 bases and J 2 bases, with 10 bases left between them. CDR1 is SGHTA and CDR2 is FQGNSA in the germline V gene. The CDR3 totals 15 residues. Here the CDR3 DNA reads TGTGCCAGCAGCTTAGCTCGGGCAGGGAACTATGGCTACACCTTC. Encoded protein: CASSLARAGNYGYTF.

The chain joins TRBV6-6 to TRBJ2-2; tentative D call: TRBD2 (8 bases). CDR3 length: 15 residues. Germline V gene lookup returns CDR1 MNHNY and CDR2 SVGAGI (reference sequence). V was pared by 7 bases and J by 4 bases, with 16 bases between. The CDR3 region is CASIREGAFTGELFF. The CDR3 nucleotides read TGTGCCAGCATACGGGAGGGGGCCTTCACCGGGGAGCTGTTTTTT.

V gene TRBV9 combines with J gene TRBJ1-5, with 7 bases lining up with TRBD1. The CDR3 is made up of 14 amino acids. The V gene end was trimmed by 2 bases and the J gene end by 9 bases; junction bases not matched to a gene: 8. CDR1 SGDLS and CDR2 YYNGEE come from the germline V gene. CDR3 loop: CASSVQGDGGPQHF. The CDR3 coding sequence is TGTGCCAGCAGCGTCCAGGGGGACGGGGGGCCCCAGCATTTT.

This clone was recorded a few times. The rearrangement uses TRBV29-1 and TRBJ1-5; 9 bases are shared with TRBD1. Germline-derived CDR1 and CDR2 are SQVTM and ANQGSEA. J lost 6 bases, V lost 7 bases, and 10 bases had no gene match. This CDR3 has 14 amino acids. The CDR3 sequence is CSDTGTGFIQPQHF. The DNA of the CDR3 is TGCAGCGATACCGGGACAGGGTTTATTCAGCCCCAGCATTTT.

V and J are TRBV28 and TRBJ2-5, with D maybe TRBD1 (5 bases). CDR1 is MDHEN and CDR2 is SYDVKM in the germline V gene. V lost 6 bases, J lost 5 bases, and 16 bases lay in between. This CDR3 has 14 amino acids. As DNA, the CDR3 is TGTGCCAGCAGCCCAGCTAGGGGTGGTGAGACCCAGTACTTC. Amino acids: CASSPARGGETQYF.

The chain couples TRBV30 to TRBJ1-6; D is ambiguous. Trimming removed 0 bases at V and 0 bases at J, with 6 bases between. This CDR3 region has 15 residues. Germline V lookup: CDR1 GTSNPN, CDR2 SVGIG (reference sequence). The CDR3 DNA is TGTGCCTGGAGTGTACCAGGCTCCTATAATTCACCCCTCCACTTT. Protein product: CAWSVPGSYNSPLHF.

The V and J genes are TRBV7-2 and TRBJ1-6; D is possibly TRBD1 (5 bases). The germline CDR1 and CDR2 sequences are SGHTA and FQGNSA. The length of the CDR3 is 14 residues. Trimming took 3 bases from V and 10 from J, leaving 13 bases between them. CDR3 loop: CASSFGGRSSPLHF. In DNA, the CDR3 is TGTGCCAGCAGCTTTGGGGGGAGGAGCTCACCCCTCCACTTT.

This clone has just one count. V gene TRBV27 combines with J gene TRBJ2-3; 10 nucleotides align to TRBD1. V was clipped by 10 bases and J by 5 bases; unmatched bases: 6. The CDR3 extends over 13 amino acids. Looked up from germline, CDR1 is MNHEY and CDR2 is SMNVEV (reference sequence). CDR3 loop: CATRGQGGDTQYF. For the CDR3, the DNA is TGTGCCACCCGAGGACAGGGGGGAGATACGCAGTATTTT.

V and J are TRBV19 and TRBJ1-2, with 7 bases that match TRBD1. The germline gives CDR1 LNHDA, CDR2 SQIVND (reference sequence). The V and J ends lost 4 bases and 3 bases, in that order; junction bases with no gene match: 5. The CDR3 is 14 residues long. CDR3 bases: TGTGCCAGTAGTAGAGACAGGGACCACTATGGCTACACCTTC. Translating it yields CASSRDRDHYGYTF.

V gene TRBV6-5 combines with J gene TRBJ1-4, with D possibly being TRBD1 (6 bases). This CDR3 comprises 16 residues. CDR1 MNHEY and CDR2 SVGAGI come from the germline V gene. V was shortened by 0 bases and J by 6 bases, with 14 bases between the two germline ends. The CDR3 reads CASSYSAGTMDEKLFF. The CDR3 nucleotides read TGTGCCAGCAGTTACTCGGCCGGGACAATGGATGAAAAACTGTTTTTT.

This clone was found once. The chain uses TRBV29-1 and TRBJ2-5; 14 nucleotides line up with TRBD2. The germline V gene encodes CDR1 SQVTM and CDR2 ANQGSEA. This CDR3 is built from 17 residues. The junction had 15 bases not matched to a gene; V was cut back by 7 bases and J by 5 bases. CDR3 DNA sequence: TGCAGCGCTGTGAGGACTAGCGGGGGGAACGGCAGGGAGACCCAGTACTTC. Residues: CSAVRTSGGNGRETQYF.

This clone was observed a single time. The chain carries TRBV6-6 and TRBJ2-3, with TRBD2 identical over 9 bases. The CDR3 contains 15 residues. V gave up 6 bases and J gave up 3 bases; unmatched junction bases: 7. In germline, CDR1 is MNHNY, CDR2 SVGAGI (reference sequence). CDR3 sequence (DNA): TGTGCCAGCAGACTTAGCGGGGGCGGGACAGATACGCAGTATTTT. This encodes CASRLSGGGTDTQYF.

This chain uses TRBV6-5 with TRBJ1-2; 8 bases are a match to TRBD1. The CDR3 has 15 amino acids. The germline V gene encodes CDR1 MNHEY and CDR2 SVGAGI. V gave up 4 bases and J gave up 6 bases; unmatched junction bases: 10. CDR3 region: CASSSTGSGGNGYTF. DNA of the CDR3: TGTGCCAGCAGTTCTACCGGCTCAGGGGGCAATGGCTACACCTTC.

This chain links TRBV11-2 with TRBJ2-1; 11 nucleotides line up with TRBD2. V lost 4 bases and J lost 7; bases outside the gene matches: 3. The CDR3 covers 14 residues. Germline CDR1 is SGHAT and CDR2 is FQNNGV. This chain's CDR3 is CASSSGLAANEQFF. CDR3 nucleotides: TGTGCCAGCAGCTCGGGACTAGCGGCGAATGAGCAGTTCTTC.

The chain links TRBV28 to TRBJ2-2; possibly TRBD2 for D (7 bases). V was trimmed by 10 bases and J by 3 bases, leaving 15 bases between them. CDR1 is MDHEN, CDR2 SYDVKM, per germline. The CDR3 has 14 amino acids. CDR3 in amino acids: CATRRGGDTGELFF. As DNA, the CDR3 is TGTGCCACCCGTAGGGGGGGAGACACCGGGGAGCTGTTTTTT.

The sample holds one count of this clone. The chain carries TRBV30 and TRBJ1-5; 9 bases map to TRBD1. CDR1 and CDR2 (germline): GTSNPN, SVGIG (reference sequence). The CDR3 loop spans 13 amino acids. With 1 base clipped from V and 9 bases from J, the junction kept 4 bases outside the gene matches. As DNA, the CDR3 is TGTGCCTGGAGTGCCGGGACAGGGTGGCCCCAGCATTTT. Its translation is CAWSAGTGWPQHF.